This T cell receptor (beta chain) was captured by sequencing in a study of CD4 T cells in relation to SARS-CoV-2 and coronaviruses. Remarks on this clone: Antigen specificity is unknown.

Unexposed donor CD4+ T cells date from about 2011-2019, before the COVID-19 pandemic. The cells were cultured for under twelve days before CD4+ T cells were isolated. Germline V CDR1 and CDR2: SEHNR, FQNEAQ (reference sequence). J lost 8 bases, V lost 6 bases, and 5 bases had no gene match. The CDR3 is 13 residues long. Measured with immunoSEQ multiplex PCR; TCRdb has only the in-frame clones, and not every one. The repertoire holds about 19,000 clones, with roughly 77% as singletons. The chain recombines TRBV7-9 with TRBJ1-4; 8 bases agree with TRBD1. What was sequenced was CD4+ T cells from PBMCs, cultured in vitro. The sequence derives from a human donor in good health. CDR3 nucleotides: TGTGCCAGCAGACCTAGGACAGGGGAAAAACTGTTTTTT. It is translated as CASRPRTGEKLFF.